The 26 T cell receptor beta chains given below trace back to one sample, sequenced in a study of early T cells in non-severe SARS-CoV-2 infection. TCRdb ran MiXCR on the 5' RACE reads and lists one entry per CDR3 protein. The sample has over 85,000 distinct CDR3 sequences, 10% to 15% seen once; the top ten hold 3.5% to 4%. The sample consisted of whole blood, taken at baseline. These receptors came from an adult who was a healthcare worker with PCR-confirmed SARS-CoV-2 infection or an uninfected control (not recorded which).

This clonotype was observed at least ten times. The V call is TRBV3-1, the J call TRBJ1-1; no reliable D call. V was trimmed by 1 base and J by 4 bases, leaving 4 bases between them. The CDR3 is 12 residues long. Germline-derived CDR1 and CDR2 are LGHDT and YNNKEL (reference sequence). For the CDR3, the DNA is TGTGCCAGCAGCCAAGGTAGCACTGAAGCTTTCTTT. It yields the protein CASSQGSTEAFF. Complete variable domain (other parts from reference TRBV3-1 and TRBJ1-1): DTAVSQTPKYLVTQMGNDKSIKCEQNLGHDTMYWYKQDSKKFLKIMFSYNNKELIINETVPNRFSPKSPDKAHLNLHINSLELGDSAVYFCASSQGSTEAFFGQGTRLTVV.

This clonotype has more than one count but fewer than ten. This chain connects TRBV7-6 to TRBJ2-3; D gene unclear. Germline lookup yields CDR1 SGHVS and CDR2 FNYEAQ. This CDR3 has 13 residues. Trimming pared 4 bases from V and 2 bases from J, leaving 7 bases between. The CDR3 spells CASSSPYTDTQYF. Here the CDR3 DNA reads TGTGCCAGCAGCTCGCCGTACACAGATACGCAGTATTTT. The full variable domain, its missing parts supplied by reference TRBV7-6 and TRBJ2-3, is GAGVSQSPRYKVTKRGQDVALRCDPISGHVSLYWYRQALGQGPEFLTYFNYEAQQDKSGLPNDRFSAERPEGSISTLTIQRTEQRDSAMYRCASSSPYTDTQYFGPGTRLTVL.

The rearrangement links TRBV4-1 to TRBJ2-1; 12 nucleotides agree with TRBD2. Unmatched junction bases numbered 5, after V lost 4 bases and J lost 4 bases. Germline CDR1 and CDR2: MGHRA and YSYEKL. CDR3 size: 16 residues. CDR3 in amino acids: CASSPRTSGAYNEQFF. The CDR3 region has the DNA TGCGCCAGCAGCCCCCGGACTAGCGGGGCGTACAATGAGCAGTTCTTC.

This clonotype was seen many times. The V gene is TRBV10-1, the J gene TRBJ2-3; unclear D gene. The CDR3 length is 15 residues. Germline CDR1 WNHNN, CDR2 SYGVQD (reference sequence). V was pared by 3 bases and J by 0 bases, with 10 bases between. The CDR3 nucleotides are TGCGCCAGCAGTGACAATCCCTCTAGCACAGATACGCAGTATTTT. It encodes CASSDNPSSTDTQYF.

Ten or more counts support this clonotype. Here the CDR3 DNA reads TGTGCCAGCGATAGGTCACAGGGTAGTGAAGCTTTCTTT. It encodes CASDRSQGSEAFF. This chain joins TRBV6-1 and TRBJ1-1, with D maybe TRBD1 (6 bases). This CDR3 has 13 residues. Germline CDR1 is MNHNS and CDR2 is SASEGT. Between the trimmed V and J ends, which lost 8 bases and 7 bases, there was a span of 17 bases.

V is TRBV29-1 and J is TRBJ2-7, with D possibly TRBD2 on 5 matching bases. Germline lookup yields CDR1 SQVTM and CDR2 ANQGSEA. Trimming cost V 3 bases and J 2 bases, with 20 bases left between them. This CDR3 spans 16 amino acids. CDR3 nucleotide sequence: TGCAGCGTTGAGGTCTCGTCGACTATACCTCCCTACGAGCAGTACTTC. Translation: CSVEVSSTIPPYEQYF.

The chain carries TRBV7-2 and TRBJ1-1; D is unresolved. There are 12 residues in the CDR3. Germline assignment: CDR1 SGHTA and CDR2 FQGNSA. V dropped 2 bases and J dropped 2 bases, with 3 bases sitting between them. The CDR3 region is CASSLYNTEAFF. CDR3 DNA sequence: TGTGCCAGCAGCTTATACAACACTGAAGCTTTCTTT. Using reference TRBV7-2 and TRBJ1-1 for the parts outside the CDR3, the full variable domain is GAGVSQSPSNKVTEKGKDVELRCDPISGHTALYWYRQSLGQGLEFLIYFQGNSAPDKSGLPSDRFSAERTGGSVSTLTIQRTQQEDSAVYLCASSLYNTEAFFGQGTRLTVV.

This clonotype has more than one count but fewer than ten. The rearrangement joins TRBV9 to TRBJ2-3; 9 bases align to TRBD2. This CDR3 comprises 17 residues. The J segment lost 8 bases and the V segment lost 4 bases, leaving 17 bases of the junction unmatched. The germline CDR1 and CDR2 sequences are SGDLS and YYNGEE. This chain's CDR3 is CASSSRGGAASHLTQYF. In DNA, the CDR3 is TGTGCCAGCAGCTCTCGCGGGGGGGCCGCTTCCCACCTTACGCAGTATTTT. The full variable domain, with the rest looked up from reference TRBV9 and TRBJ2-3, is DSGVTQTPKHLITATGQRVTLRCSPRSGDLSVYWYQQSLDQGLQFLIQYYNGEERAKGNILERFSAQQFPDLHSELNLSSLELGDSALYFCASSSRGGAASHLTQYFGPGTRLTVL.

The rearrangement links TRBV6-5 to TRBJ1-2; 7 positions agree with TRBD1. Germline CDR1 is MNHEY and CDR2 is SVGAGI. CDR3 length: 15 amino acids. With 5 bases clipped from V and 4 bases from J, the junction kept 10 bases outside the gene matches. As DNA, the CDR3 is TGTGCCAGCAGTCCAAGACAGGGCTCCCTCTATGGCTACACCTTC. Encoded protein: CASSPRQGSLYGYTF.

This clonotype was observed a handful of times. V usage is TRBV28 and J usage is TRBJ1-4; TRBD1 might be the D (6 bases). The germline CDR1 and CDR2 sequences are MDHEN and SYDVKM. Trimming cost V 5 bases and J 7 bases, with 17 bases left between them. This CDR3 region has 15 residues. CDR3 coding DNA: TGTGCCAGCAGTCCCCCCGGGGGGGCGCGTGAAAAACTGTTTTTT. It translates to CASSPPGGAREKLFF.

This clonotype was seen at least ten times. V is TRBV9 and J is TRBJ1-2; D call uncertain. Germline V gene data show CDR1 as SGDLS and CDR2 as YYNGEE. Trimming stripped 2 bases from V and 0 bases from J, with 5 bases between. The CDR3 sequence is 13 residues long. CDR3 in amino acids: CASSVDPNYGYTF. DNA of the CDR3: TGTGCCAGCAGCGTGGACCCTAACTATGGCTACACCTTC.

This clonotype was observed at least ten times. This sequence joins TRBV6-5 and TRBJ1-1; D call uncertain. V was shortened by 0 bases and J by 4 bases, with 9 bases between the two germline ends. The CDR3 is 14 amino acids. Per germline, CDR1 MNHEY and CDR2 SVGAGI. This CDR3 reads CASSYSRGRTEAFF. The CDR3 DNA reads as TGTGCCAGCAGTTACTCGAGAGGGCGCACTGAAGCTTTCTTT.

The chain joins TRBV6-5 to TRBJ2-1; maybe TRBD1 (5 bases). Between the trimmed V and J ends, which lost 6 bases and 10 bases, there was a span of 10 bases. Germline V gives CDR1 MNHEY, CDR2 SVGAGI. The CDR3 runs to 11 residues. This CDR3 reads CASSSSGEQFF. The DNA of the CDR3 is TGTGCCAGCAGCAGCTCAGGGGAGCAGTTCTTC.

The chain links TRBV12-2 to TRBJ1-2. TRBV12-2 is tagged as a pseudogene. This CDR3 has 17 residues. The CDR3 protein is CASRFTADYPMGYGYTF. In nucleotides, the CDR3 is TGTGCAAGTCGCTTCACTGCGGACTACCCCATGGGCTATGGCTACACCTTC.

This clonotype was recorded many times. The chain's CDR3 is CASSYRALSTDTQYF. The CDR3 nucleotides read TGTGCCAGCAGCTACAGGGCCCTCAGCACAGATACGCAGTATTTT. V gene TRBV7-2 combines with J gene TRBJ2-3; possibly TRBD1 for D (6 bases). This CDR3 contains 15 residues. Germline lookup yields CDR1 SGHTA and CDR2 FQGNSA. V was shortened by 4 bases and J by 0 bases, with 11 bases between the two germline ends.

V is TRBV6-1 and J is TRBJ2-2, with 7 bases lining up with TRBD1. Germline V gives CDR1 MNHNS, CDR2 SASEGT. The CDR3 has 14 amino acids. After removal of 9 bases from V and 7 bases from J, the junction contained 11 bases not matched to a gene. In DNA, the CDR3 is TGTGCCAGTGAGACAGGGACAACAAGCGGGGAGCTGTTTTTT. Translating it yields CASETGTTSGELFF.

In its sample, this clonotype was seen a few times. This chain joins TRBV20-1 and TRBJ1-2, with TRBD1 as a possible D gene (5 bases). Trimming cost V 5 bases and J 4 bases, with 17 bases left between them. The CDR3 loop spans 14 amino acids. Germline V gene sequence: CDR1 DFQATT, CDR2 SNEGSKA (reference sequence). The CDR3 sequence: CSAGSPGKFYGYTF. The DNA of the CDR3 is TGCAGTGCTGGCTCCCCAGGGAAGTTCTATGGCTACACCTTC.

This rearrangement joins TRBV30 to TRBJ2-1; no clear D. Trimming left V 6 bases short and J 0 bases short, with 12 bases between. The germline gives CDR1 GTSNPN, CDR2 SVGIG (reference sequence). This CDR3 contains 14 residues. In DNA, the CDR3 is TGTGCCTGTCCGCTAGAGAGCTCCTACAATGAGCAGTTCTTC. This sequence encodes CACPLESSYNEQFF.

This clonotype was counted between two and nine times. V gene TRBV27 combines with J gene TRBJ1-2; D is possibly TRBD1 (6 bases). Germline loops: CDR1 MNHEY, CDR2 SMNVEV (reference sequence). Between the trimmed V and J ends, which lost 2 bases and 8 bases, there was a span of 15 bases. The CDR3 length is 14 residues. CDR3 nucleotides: TGTGCCAGCAGTTTAGCAGGGGCTGTTTTAGGCTACACCTTC. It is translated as CASSLAGAVLGYTF.

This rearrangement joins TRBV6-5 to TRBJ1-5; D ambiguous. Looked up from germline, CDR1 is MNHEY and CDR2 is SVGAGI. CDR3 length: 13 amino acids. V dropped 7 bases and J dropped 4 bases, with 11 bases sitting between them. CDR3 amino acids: CASTPDGNQPQHF. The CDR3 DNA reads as TGTGCCAGCACCCCGGATGGTAATCAGCCCCAGCATTTT.

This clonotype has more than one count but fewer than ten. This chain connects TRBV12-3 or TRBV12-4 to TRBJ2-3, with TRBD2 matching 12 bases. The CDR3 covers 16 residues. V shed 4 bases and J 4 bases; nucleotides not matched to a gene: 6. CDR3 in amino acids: CASSSWTSGAADTQYF. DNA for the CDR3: TGTGCCAGCAGTTCCTGGACTAGCGGGGCGGCAGATACGCAGTATTTT.

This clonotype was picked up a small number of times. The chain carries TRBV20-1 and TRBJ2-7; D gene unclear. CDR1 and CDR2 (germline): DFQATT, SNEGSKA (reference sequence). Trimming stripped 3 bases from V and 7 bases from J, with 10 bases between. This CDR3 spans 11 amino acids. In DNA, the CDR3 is TGCAGTGCTAGGAGGAGTTGGGAGCAGTACTTC. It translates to CSARRSWEQYF.

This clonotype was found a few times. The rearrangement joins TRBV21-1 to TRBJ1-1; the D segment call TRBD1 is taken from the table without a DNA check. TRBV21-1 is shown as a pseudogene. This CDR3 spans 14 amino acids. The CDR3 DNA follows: TGTGCCAGAAGCAAAGGGCCCCGAGAGACTGAAGCTTTCTTT. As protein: CARSKGPRETEAFF.

The CDR3 DNA reads TGCGCCAGCAGCTTGGTAGGACAGCGTTTCGGGTCACCCCTCCACTTT. Amino acids: CASSLVGQRFGSPLHF. The rearrangement links TRBV5-1 to TRBJ1-6, with D perhaps matching TRBD1 (6 bases). From germline, CDR1 is SGHRS and CDR2 YFSETQ. CDR3 length: 16 amino acids. Trimming took off 0 bases at V and 10 bases at J, with 17 bases between the two ends.

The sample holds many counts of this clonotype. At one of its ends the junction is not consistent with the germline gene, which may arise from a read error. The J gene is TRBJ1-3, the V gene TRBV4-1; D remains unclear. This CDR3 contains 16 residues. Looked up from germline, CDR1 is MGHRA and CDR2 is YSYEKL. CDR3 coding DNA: TGCGCCAGCAGCCAAGATAGGAGAGCCTCTGAAAACACCATATATTTT. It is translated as CASSQDRRASENTIYF.

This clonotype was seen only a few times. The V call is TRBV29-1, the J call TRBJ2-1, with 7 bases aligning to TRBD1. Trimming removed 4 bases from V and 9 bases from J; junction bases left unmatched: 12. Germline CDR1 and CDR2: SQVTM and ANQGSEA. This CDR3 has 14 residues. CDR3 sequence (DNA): TGCAGCGTTGCCCACAGGGGAGCCGTTAGTGAGCAGTTCTTC. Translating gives CSVAHRGAVSEQFF.